This T cell receptor beta chain originates from a study of T cell clones after liver transplantation (dated by TCRdb to between 2018 and 2020). The study in broad terms: The samples were obtained from ITN030ST, a randomized trial that attempted immunosuppression withdrawal within 2 years after liver transplantation. Until randomization at 12-24 months post-transplant, subjects were given standard immunosuppression, with no induction therapy. As an antigen-independent comparator for donor-reactive sequences, third party-reactive TCRbeta sequences were also identified from pre-transplant MLRs. Tolerance meant complete immunosuppression withdrawal for at least one year without liver enzymes rising beyond twice the upper limit of normal. Blood samples were collected pre-transplant, pre-randomization before withdrawal, and post-randomization after either complete withdrawal or failed withdrawal. Of the 8 liver transplant recipients making up the studied cohort, 3 were classified as tolerant and 5 as non-tolerant. Of the eight recipients, three were HCV-positive, while the remaining recipients had been transplanted for non-autoimmune, non-viral indications. Donor-reactive T cell clones were identified by TCRbeta sequencing following a pre-transplant mixed lymphocyte reaction and were subsequently tracked in post-transplant blood.

Frozen genomic DNA underwent high-throughput TCRbeta CDR3 sequencing by immunoSEQ, including PCR amplification, mapping, bias correction and internal controls. The authors' pipeline ran thus. Productive rearrangements were kept, and unique TCRbeta sequences were defined by CDR3 nucleotide sequence plus V and J gene. Donor-reactive sequences required at least 5-fold expansion in CFSE-low cells versus unstimulated pre-transplant cells and at least 0.01% frequency. Per-subject minimum frequency thresholds, based on the lowest-template unstimulated sample, ensured at least 90% detection power. Jensen-Shannon divergence between the top 1000 TCRbeta sequences after and before transplant was used to measure repertoire turnover. Two-sided Fisher's exact tests were used to test for changes in the detection of donor-reactive sequences. As stored in TCRdb, this immuneACCESS dataset retains in-frame rearrangements with V and J assigned. A fraction of the clones does not appear; measured against another copy, unresolved V genes explain less than half of the discrepancy, and the remainder lacks a known reason. V and J calls plus clone size are reproduced from that table; the DNA served to infer D and trimming. The sample contains approximately 100,000 clones, around 83% of them found a single time. Of the sample, about 1% is held by the ten largest clones.

Sample time point, as interpreted from the label and publication: pre-transplant. Unstimulated PBMCs, after thawing, were stained for CD3, CD4 and CD8 and then FACS-sorted into CD3+CD4+ and CD3+CD8+ populations. All 8 studied subjects were randomized to withdrawal of immunosuppression. The Qiagen DNeasy Blood and Tissue Kit was used for isolation of genomic DNA. A word on this clone: This receptor's antigen is unknown. Base qualities are not at hand, and no much larger clone is one base apart.

The CDR3 contains 18 residues, cysteine and phenylalanine counted. Solely the CDR3 DNA is kept, with 54 bases framed from the first base. As encoded in the germline V gene, CDR1 is SGHRS while CDR2 is YFSETQ. V gives up 5 bases and J gives up 4 bases, and the segment between their germline ends measures 25 bases. The full study reports these points: Circulating donor-reactive CD4 TCRbeta sequences fell significantly post-transplant in 5 of 8 subjects, irrespective of tolerance or HCV status. In a couple of subjects, low numbers of available donor cells limited the measurable donor-reactive repertoire. The decline in donor-reactive sequences exceeded the decline in third party-reactive sequences, suggesting partial antigen-specific deletion that was unrelated to withdrawal success. The conclusions were preliminary, being limited by small, heterogeneous patient numbers and by non-standardized post-transplant time points. When repertoire turnover was accounted for, significantly reduced detection of donor-reactive sequences was found in 7 of 8 subjects for CD4 and in 8 of 8 subjects for CD8. Because no allograft tissue specimens were available, donor-reactive T cells may have migrated into the graft instead of being deleted.

The TCR comes from a human donor who received a liver transplant. Recombination linked TRBV5-1 to TRBJ1-3; the D gene is perhaps TRBD1, from 6 matching bases. The material sequenced was CD4+ T cells from blood, taken before liver transplant. The CDR3 protein: CASRTAGTTIGPGNTIYF. The DNA sequence is as follows: TGCGCCAGCAGAACCGCCGGGACAACCATCGGACCCGGAAACACCATATATTTT.